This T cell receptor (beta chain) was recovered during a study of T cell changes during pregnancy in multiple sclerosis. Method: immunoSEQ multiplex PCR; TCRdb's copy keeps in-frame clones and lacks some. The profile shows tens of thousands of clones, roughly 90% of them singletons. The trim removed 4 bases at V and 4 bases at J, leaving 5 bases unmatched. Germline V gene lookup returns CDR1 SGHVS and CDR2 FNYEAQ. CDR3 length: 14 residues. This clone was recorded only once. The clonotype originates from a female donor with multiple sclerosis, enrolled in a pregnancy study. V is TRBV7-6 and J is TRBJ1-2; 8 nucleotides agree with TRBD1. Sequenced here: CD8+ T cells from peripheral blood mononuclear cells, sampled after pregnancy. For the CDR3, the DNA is TGTGCCAGCAGCTCGACAGGGGACGCCTATGGCTACACCTTC. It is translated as CASSSTGDAYGYTF.